The next 20 T cell receptor beta chains were all read from a single sample in a study of human T cells and chemical hapten exposure. TCRdb passed the RACE reads through MiXCR, listing each CDR3 protein once. The data show tens of thousands of distinct CDR3 sequences, about a tenth seen once. Stated time point: patch test 2, 6 weeks after DPC sensitization. Treatment defined: therapeutic diphenylcyclopropenone sensitization with weekly scalp DPC. The specimen comprised whole blood, sampled in connection with sensitization to the hapten diphenylcyclopropenone (DPC). The receptors derive from a woman aged 30 to 39 with alopecia areata. Some clones in this sample may be carry-over from other donors' samples.

The CDR3 DNA reads as TGTGCCAGTTCCGAGTGGGGAGTCACTGAAGCTTTCTTT. It is translated as CASSEWGVTEAFF. V usage is TRBV19 and J usage is TRBJ1-1; D unclear. This CDR3 has 13 residues. V lost 8 bases, J lost 4 bases, and 14 bases lay in between. CDR1 and CDR2 (germline): LNHDA, SQIVND (reference sequence).

This clonotype was picked up a small number of times. This chain connects TRBV11-1 to TRBJ2-7; 10 bases fit TRBD1. The CDR3 is 18 residues long. The J segment lost 6 bases and the V segment lost 5 bases, leaving 19 bases of the junction unmatched. The germline gives CDR1 SGHAT, CDR2 FQDESV (reference sequence). The CDR3 here is CASSACSDPGTGVCEQYF. As DNA, the CDR3 is TGTGCCAGCAGCGCATGCTCAGATCCCGGGACAGGGGTCTGCGAGCAGTACTTC.

Ten or more counts support this clonotype. V gene TRBV7-9 combines with J gene TRBJ2-1; TRBD1 agrees at 9 bases. The J segment lost 5 bases and the V segment lost 5 bases, leaving 7 bases of the junction unmatched. Per germline, CDR1 SEHNR and CDR2 FQNEAQ (reference sequence). The CDR3 has 15 amino acids. CDR3 sequence (DNA): TGTGCCAGCAGCGACGGACAGGGGAAGAACAATGAGCAGTTCTTC. This codes for CASSDGQGKNNEQFF. Full variable domain (rest looked up from reference TRBV7-9 and TRBJ2-1): DTGVSQNPRHKITKRGQNVTFRCDPISEHNRLYWYRQTLGQGPEFLTYFQNEAQLEKSRLLSDRFSAERPKGSFSTLEIQRTEQGDSAMYLCASSDGQGKNNEQFFGPGTRLTVL.

Written as DNA, the CDR3 is TGCAGTGCTATCACCTCCGGACTAGCGGTCTCCTACGAGCAGTACTTC. Translation gives CSAITSGLAVSYEQYF. The chain carries TRBV20-1 and TRBJ2-7, with 10 nucleotides matching TRBD2. Germline trimming cut 4 bases from V and 0 bases from J; bases unmatched to any gene: 9. CDR1 and CDR2 from the germline V gene are DFQATT and SNEGSKA (reference sequence). This CDR3 contains 16 residues.

This clonotype was detected ten times or more. V gene TRBV4-3 combines with J gene TRBJ2-3; 7 nucleotides align to TRBD2. Germline CDR1 is LGHNA and CDR2 is YSLEER. The V segment lost 3 bases and the J segment 2 bases; nucleotides outside the gene matches: 8. The CDR3 runs to 16 residues. In DNA, the CDR3 is TGCGCCAGCAGCCATGGGTCGGGAGGAAACACAGATACGCAGTATTTT. It yields the protein CASSHGSGGNTDTQYF.

This clonotype was recorded many times. The chain links TRBV4-3 to TRBJ2-7; D gene ambiguous. The V end was cut by 0 bases, the J end by 2 bases, with 8 bases between. The CDR3 covers 14 residues. Germline lookup yields CDR1 LGHNA and CDR2 YSLEER. Here the CDR3 reads CASSQDWGTYEQYF. CDR3 nucleotide sequence: TGCGCCAGCAGCCAAGATTGGGGAACCTACGAGCAGTACTTC.

Concerning this clonotype: As the CDR3 is not closed by the conserved phenylalanine or tryptophan, this likely results from a read error. This chain connects TRBV24-1 to TRBJ2-7; tentative D call: TRBD1 (5 bases). The CDR3 runs to 16 residues. In germline, CDR1 is KGHDR, CDR2 SFDVKD. V lost 0 bases and J lost 2, with 13 bases in between. In DNA form, the CDR3 reads TGTGCCACCAGTGATTTGGGGCCGAAGGGGACCTACGAGCAGTACTAC. Translation gives CATSDLGPKGTYEQYY.

A few counts support this clonotype. The V call is TRBV7-2, the J call TRBJ1-3, with D perhaps TRBD1 (5 bases). Germline assignment: CDR1 SGHTA and CDR2 FQGNSA. This CDR3 comprises 14 residues. Trimming took off 5 bases at V and 3 bases at J, with 11 bases between the two ends. DNA of the CDR3: TGTGCCAGCAGCATGGGGGGAGATGGAAACACCATATATTTT. Its translation is CASSMGGDGNTIYF.

This clonotype has at least ten counts. V gene TRBV6-2 or TRBV6-3 combines with J gene TRBJ2-7, with TRBD2 as a possible D gene (5 bases). CDR3 length equals 13 residues. Germline values: CDR1 MNHEY, CDR2 SVGEGT. The ends were cut back, 8 bases at V and 3 bases at J, with 14 bases in the middle. The CDR3 DNA reads as TGTGCCAGCGGAGAGGGCGCTTACTACGAGCAGTACTTC. Its translation is CASGEGAYYEQYF.

This clonotype appeared many times. This sequence joins TRBV11-2 and TRBJ2-3; 7 nucleotides align to TRBD1. This CDR3 region has 16 residues. From germline, CDR1 is SGHAT and CDR2 FQNNGV. J gave up 8 bases and V 1 base, and 12 bases lay outside the gene matches. The CDR3 protein is CASSLGGRGISTTQYF. The CDR3 nucleotides read TGTGCCAGCAGCTTAGGCGGCAGGGGGATTTCGACTACGCAGTATTTT.

About this clonotype itself: A clone one base away is much larger, so this may be a read error. The chain is built from TRBV5-1 and TRBJ2-2; tentatively, D is TRBD1 or TRBD2 (5 bases each). Germline values: CDR1 SGHRS, CDR2 YFSETQ. Trimming stripped 6 bases from V and 4 bases from J, with 19 bases between. The CDR3 runs to 16 residues. CDR3 amino acids: CASTILGRLSTGELFF. CDR3 in DNA: TGCGCCAGCACTATTCTGGGACGCCTGAGCACCGGGGAGCTGTTTTTT.

The table lists this clonotype with many counts. The CDR3 region has the DNA TGTGCCAGCAGACAAGACAGGGAGGGGTGGCCCCAGCATTTT. Residues: CASRQDREGWPQHF. This chain joins TRBV6-6 and TRBJ1-5, with 7 positions matching TRBD1. The germline V gene has CDR1 MNHNY and CDR2 SVGAGI (reference sequence). Trimming cost V 6 bases and J 9 bases; bases outside gene matches: 11. This CDR3 has 14 amino acids.

This clonotype was detected many times. V usage is TRBV29-1 and J usage is TRBJ2-5; D ambiguous. The CDR3 length is 13 residues. CDR1 and CDR2 from the germline V gene are SQVTM and ANQGSEA. Trimming pared 0 bases from V and 5 bases from J, leaving 10 bases between. CDR3 sequence (DNA): TGCAGCGTTGAAGATACGTCCGGGGAGACCCAGTACTTC. Protein: CSVEDTSGETQYF.

Here the CDR3 DNA reads TGTGCCATCACCGGGAACTCTGGAAACACCATATATTTT. As protein: CAITGNSGNTIYF. The chain has TRBV10-3 and TRBJ1-3; D not certain. Trimming stripped 7 bases from V and 0 bases from J, with 7 bases between. The CDR3 consists of 13 residues. The germline CDR1 and CDR2 sequences are ENHRY and SYGVKD.

This clonotype occurred many times. The chain uses TRBV18 and TRBJ2-5; D is undetermined. V was shortened by 4 bases and J by 2 bases, with 11 bases between the two germline ends. The germline V gene has CDR1 KGHSH and CDR2 LQKENI. This CDR3 comprises 14 residues. The DNA of the CDR3 is TGTGCCAGCTCACAACGGAAGGTTCAAGAGACCCAGTACTTC. Translation: CASSQRKVQETQYF.

This clonotype appeared many times. The V and J genes are TRBV18 and TRBJ1-6; TRBD1 is a possible D gene (6 bases). V lost 2 bases and J lost 7, with 6 bases in between. CDR3 length: 13 amino acids. Germline V lookup: CDR1 KGHSH, CDR2 LQKENI. The CDR3 sequence is CASSPDRNSPLHF. The CDR3 DNA reads TGTGCCAGCTCACCAGACAGGAATTCACCCCTCCACTTT.

This clonotype was counted a few times. The chain couples TRBV28 to TRBJ1-2, with 8 positions matching TRBD1. Germline trimming cut 6 bases from V and 6 bases from J; bases unmatched to any gene: 15. The CDR3 is 16 amino acids. Germline CDR1 MDHEN, CDR2 SYDVKM. The CDR3 is CASRPNEAGTGNGYTF. The CDR3 DNA reads as TGTGCCAGCAGACCCAATGAAGCCGGGACAGGAAATGGCTACACCTTC.

This clonotype was picked up a small number of times. The chain combines TRBV7-9 with TRBJ2-5; 9 bases line up with TRBD1. This CDR3 comprises 16 residues. Germline CDR1 SEHNR, CDR2 FQNEAQ (reference sequence). Trimming at V came to 5 bases and at J to 5 bases, leaving 12 bases not matched to a gene. The CDR3 loop reads CASSPGDRASRETQYF. The CDR3 DNA sequence: TGTGCCAGCAGCCCAGGGGACAGGGCCTCGAGGGAGACCCAGTACTTC.

The table lists this clonotype with many counts. The gene calls are TRBV20-1 and TRBJ1-6; D unresolved. This CDR3 has 15 amino acids. Germline CDR1 and CDR2: DFQATT and SNEGSKA (reference sequence). The germline V and J ends were trimmed by 5 bases and 0 bases, with 11 bases remaining between them. CDR3: CSAPPVSSYNSPLHF. The CDR3 DNA sequence: TGCAGTGCTCCGCCAGTTAGCTCCTATAATTCACCCCTCCACTTT.

In its sample, this clonotype was seen a few times. The chain links TRBV29-1 to TRBJ1-1; a weak D match, TRBD1 (5 bases). Germline V gene data show CDR1 as SQVTM and CDR2 as ANQGSEA. Deletions cut 4 bases from V and 4 bases from J, with 10 bases between. The CDR3 length is 12 residues. The CDR3 DNA sequence: TGCAGCGTTGCAGGGTGGTCCACTGAAGCTTTCTTT. This gives the protein CSVAGWSTEAFF.